The clone carrying this T cell receptor (beta chain) came up once. Its antigen is not identified. CDR1 is MNHEY and CDR2 is SVGAGI in the germline V gene. Trimming took 0 bases from V and 4 from J; bases not matched to a gene: 7. The CDR3 is made up of 16 amino acids. Drawing of blood for sampling happened at baseline, at cycle 4 day 1, and at cycle 7 day 1. Assay used: immunoSEQ multiplex PCR; TCRdb lists only in-frame clones, some missing. Of roughly 50,000 clones in the sample, approximately 89% were seen once. This record comes from a study of OX40 agonist ivuxolimab in advanced cancers. For the study at large: Treatment of patients was with ivuxolimab, an agonistic anti-OX40 (CD134) antibody. Overall study results and limits: Blood T cells, both CD4+ and CD8+, expanded clonally by week 6 at 0.1 to 3.0 mg/kg.

The receptor's source is an adult with an advanced solid tumor such as melanoma, head and neck, liver or kidney cancer. The chain recombines TRBV6-5 with TRBJ1-1; 8 bases line up with TRBD1. Here the sequenced sample was CD4+ or CD8+ T cells sorted from blood, taken in a trial of the OX40 agonist ivuxolimab. CDR3 loop: CASSYSITGGPTEAFF. The CDR3 coding sequence is TGTGCCAGCAGTTACTCAATAACAGGGGGACCCACTGAAGCTTTCTTT.